The 25 T cell receptor beta chains reported below all come from one sample, sequenced in a study of glioma-infiltrating T cells after dendritic cell vaccination. Stated time point: after dendritic cell vaccination, including at tumor progression/relapse. Clones were sequenced by immunoSEQ multiplex PCR, and TCRdb holds only the in-frame ones, with some missing. The sample has some 110,000 clones, around 91% seen once. Material: blood, obtained after dendritic cell vaccination. The receptors were gathered from a human donor with glioblastoma.

The rearrangement links TRBV9 to TRBJ1-2; TRBD1 aligns across 10 bases. V lost 3 bases to trimming and J lost 1 base; unmatched junction nucleotides: 3. The germline CDR1 and CDR2 sequences are SGDLS and YYNGEE. The CDR3 runs 15 residues. The CDR3 protein is CASSGGQGVNYGYTF. As DNA, the CDR3 is TGTGCCAGCAGCGGCGGACAGGGGGTTAACTATGGCTACACCTTC.

This clone appeared once. The V and J genes are TRBV30 and TRBJ1-4, with unresolved D. V dropped 0 bases and J dropped 6 bases, with 5 bases sitting between them. Looked up from germline, CDR1 is GTSNPN and CDR2 is SVGIG (reference sequence). The CDR3 runs to 12 residues. CDR3 sequence (DNA): TGTGCCTGGAGTGTACGAGATGAAAAACTGTTTTTT. Translated, it gives CAWSVRDEKLFF. Complete variable domain (other parts from reference TRBV30 and TRBJ1-4): SQTIHQWPATLVQPVGSPLSLECTVEGTSNPNLYWYRQAAGRGLQLLFYSVGIGQISSEVPQNLSASRPQDRQFILSSKKLLLSDSGFYLCAWSVRDEKLFFGSGTQLSVL.

The V and J genes are TRBV6-1 and TRBJ2-7, with 7 bases that match TRBD2. The CDR3 contains 13 residues. V lost 6 bases to trimming and J lost 7 bases; unmatched junction nucleotides: 9. The germline CDR1 and CDR2 sequences are MNHNS and SASEGT. DNA of the CDR3: TGTGCCAGCAGGAGTAGCGGGTCTGATGAGCAGTACTTC. This sequence encodes CASRSSGSDEQYF.

The gene calls are TRBV19 and TRBJ2-7; 11 nucleotides match TRBD1. The CDR3 extends over 14 amino acids. CDR1 and CDR2 from the germline V gene are LNHDA and SQIVND (reference sequence). V was clipped by 4 bases and J by 3 bases; unmatched bases: 2. In nucleotides, the CDR3 is TGTGCCAGTAGTACGGGGACAGGGGGCTACGAGCAGTACTTC. Protein: CASSTGTGGYEQYF.

For the CDR3, the DNA is TGCAGCGTTGAGCCAGGGTCGAACTATGGCTACACCTTC. Translation gives CSVEPGSNYGYTF. J is TRBJ1-2 and V is TRBV29-1; a possible D gene is TRBD1 (5 bases). The V end lost 3 bases, the J end lost 2 bases, and 10 bases lay between the germline ends. Germline V gene sequence: CDR1 SQVTM, CDR2 ANQGSEA. This CDR3 has 13 amino acids.

The rearrangement uses TRBV7-9 and TRBJ2-2; possible D gene TRBD1, 6 bases. Germline CDR1 reads SEHNR; CDR2 reads FQNEAQ (reference sequence). The CDR3 extends over 15 amino acids. The V and J ends lost 7 bases and 2 bases respectively, with 14 bases between them. CDR3 loop: CASNLGTTNTGELFF. The CDR3, as DNA: TGTGCCAGCAACCTAGGGACAACAAACACCGGGGAGCTGTTTTTT.

This chain uses TRBV6-4 with TRBJ1-1; no clear D. Per the germline V gene, CDR1 is MRHNA and CDR2 is SNTAGT. V lost 9 bases to trimming and J lost 1 base, with 9 bases between them. The CDR3 covers 12 residues. The chain's CDR3 is CASELPNTEAFF. CDR3 in DNA: TGTGCCAGTGAACTCCCGAACACTGAAGCTTTCTTT.

The rearrangement joins TRBV18 to TRBJ2-5; 9 nucleotides agree with TRBD2. The CDR3 is made up of 17 amino acids. Unmatched junction bases numbered 8, after V lost 0 bases and J lost 3 bases. Germline values: CDR1 KGHSH, CDR2 LQKENI. Here the CDR3 reads CASSPPFSGGKEETQYF. CDR3 nucleotides: TGTGCCAGCTCACCACCATTCAGCGGGGGGAAAGAAGAGACCCAGTACTTC. The variable domain in full, with the rest retrieved from reference TRBV18 and TRBJ2-5, is NAGVMQNPRHLVRRRGQEARLRCSPMKGHSHVYWYRQLPEEGLKFMVYLQKENIIDESGMPKERFSAEFPKEGPSILRIQQVVRGDSAAYFCASSPPFSGGKEETQYFGPGTRLLVL.

The rearrangement joins TRBV7-9 to TRBJ2-2; 14 positions match TRBD2. The V gene's germline CDR1 is SEHNR and CDR2 FQNEAQ (reference sequence). The CDR3 loop spans 16 amino acids. Losses at the gene ends were 5 bases for V and 5 bases for J; bases not matched to a gene: 4. In DNA, the CDR3 is TGTGCCAGCAGCCCTCGGACTAGCGGGGGGACCGGGGAGCTGTTTTTT. Protein sequence: CASSPRTSGGTGELFF.

This chain links TRBV10-1 with TRBJ2-7; the D is unclear. This CDR3 spans 13 amino acids. From germline, CDR1 is WNHNN and CDR2 SYGVQD (reference sequence). The germline V and J ends were trimmed by 0 bases and 4 bases, with 7 bases remaining between them. CDR3 region: CASSESGRYEQYF. DNA of the CDR3: TGCGCCAGCAGTGAGTCTGGTAGATACGAGCAGTACTTC.

J is TRBJ1-5 and V is TRBV19; possible D gene TRBD1, 6 bases. Germline CDR1 is LNHDA and CDR2 is SQIVND (reference sequence). Trimming shortened V by 6 bases and J by 12 bases, and 12 bases separated the two germline ends. The CDR3 spans 11 residues. As DNA, the CDR3 is TGTGCCAGTAGCAACAGGGTAGTCCAGCATTTT. Encoded protein: CASSNRVVQHF.

This chain links TRBV5-6 with TRBJ2-7; 11 bases line up with TRBD2. This CDR3 comprises 16 residues. Germline values: CDR1 SGHDT, CDR2 YYEEEE. The V gene end was trimmed by 2 bases and the J gene end by 2 bases; junction bases not matched to a gene: 6. CDR3 DNA: TGTGCCAGCAGCTTATACGGGACTAGCGGCACCTACGAGCAGTACTTC. Its protein product is CASSLYGTSGTYEQYF.

V usage is TRBV5-1 and J usage is TRBJ1-1; 9 nucleotides line up with TRBD1. The CDR3 extends over 15 amino acids. In germline, CDR1 is SGHRS, CDR2 YFSETQ. V was clipped by 4 bases and J by 3 bases; unmatched bases: 7. Written as DNA, the CDR3 is TGCGCCAGCAGCGGAACAGGGGGCGCAGACACTGAAGCTTTCTTT. This sequence encodes CASSGTGGADTEAFF.

The chain couples TRBV30 to TRBJ2-1; TRBD2 is a possible D gene (5 bases). Trimming pared 4 bases from V and 0 bases from J, leaving 10 bases between. CDR1 is GTSNPN and CDR2 is SVGIG in the germline V gene (reference sequence). The CDR3 loop spans 14 amino acids. The CDR3 region is CAWTTGISYNEQFF. The CDR3 region has the DNA TGTGCCTGGACCACCGGGATCTCCTACAATGAGCAGTTCTTC.

J is TRBJ1-5 and V is TRBV2, with D hard to call. Deletions cut 3 bases from V and 3 bases from J, with 12 bases between. This CDR3 is built from 15 residues. Germline V gene data show CDR1 as SNHLY and CDR2 as FYNNEI. The CDR3 nucleotides are TGTGCCAGCAGTGACCGCCGGGGAATCAATCAGCCCCAGCATTTT. It is translated as CASSDRRGINQPQHF.

This clone was counted once. The J gene is TRBJ1-4, the V gene TRBV10-3; D is unclear. V was shortened by 2 bases and J by 5 bases, with 9 bases between the two germline ends. From germline, CDR1 is ENHRY and CDR2 SYGVKD. The CDR3 runs 14 residues. The CDR3 sequence: CAISEGERNEKLFF. The DNA of the CDR3 is TGTGCCATCAGTGAGGGGGAGAGAAATGAAAAACTGTTTTTT.

The J gene is TRBJ1-1, the V gene TRBV30, with 8 nucleotides matching TRBD1. The CDR3 is 13 amino acids. CDR1 is GTSNPN and CDR2 is SVGIG in the germline V gene (reference sequence). The ends lost 4 bases at V and 5 bases at J; junction bases unmatched: 6. CDR3 region: CAWTLDRVTEAFF. In nucleotides, the CDR3 is TGTGCCTGGACCTTGGACAGGGTGACTGAAGCTTTCTTT.

V and J are TRBV5-1 and TRBJ2-3; D unresolved. Germline V gives CDR1 SGHRS, CDR2 YFSETQ. CDR3 length: 14 residues. The germline V and J ends were trimmed by 4 bases and 3 bases, with 12 bases remaining between them. The CDR3 sequence: CASSPGLETDTQYF. The DNA of the CDR3 is TGCGCCAGCAGCCCGGGTCTGGAAACAGATACGCAGTATTTT.

The chain couples TRBV2 to TRBJ2-7; 9 bases are shared with TRBD1. With V trimmed by 5 bases and J by 3 bases, 5 bases remained unmatched. This CDR3 region has 14 residues. Germline CDR1 SNHLY, CDR2 FYNNEI. CDR3 sequence reads: CASSSTGGVYEQYF. The DNA of the CDR3 is TGTGCCAGCAGTAGCACAGGGGGCGTCTACGAGCAGTACTTC.

The chain uses TRBV19 and TRBJ1-1; a possible D gene is TRBD1 (5 bases). The germline CDR1 and CDR2 sequences are LNHDA and SQIVND (reference sequence). The CDR3 runs to 13 residues. V dropped 5 bases and J dropped 5 bases, with 12 bases sitting between them. The CDR3 loop is CASSRRGFTEAFF. CDR3 nucleotide sequence: TGTGCCAGTAGTCGGAGGGGATTTACTGAAGCTTTCTTT.

Notes on this clone: One end of the junction fails to match germline, which may point to a read error. The sample has other DNA sequences that encode this CDR3 too. The chain combines TRBV5-1 with TRBJ1-6, with a weak D call TRBD1 (5 bases). Germline CDR1 reads SGHRS; CDR2 reads YFSETQ. The CDR3 sequence is 13 residues long. The CDR3, as DNA: TGCGCCAGCAAGACAGACAATAATTCCCCCCTCCACTTT. This sequence encodes CASKTDNNSPLHF.

The CDR3 region has the DNA TGTGCCAGCAGTGCTCCGACAGAGATCCAAGAGACCCAGTACTTC. Translation gives CASSAPTEIQETQYF. The chain combines TRBV25-1 with TRBJ2-5; tentative D call: TRBD1 (5 bases). Trimming cost V 4 bases and J 1 base, with 13 bases left between them. Looked up from germline, CDR1 is MGHDK and CDR2 is SYGVNS. This CDR3 contains 15 residues.

This chain connects TRBV4-1 to TRBJ2-1; 9 bases map to TRBD1. The CDR3 has 16 amino acids. J was trimmed by 6 bases and V by 6 bases; bases with no gene match: 12. The V gene's germline CDR1 is MGHRA and CDR2 YSYEKL. CDR3 residues: CASSHLGQGTRNEQFF. The CDR3 DNA reads as TGCGCCAGCAGTCACCTGGGACAGGGAACCCGCAATGAGCAGTTCTTC.

The rearrangement uses TRBV7-9 and TRBJ1-1; a possible D gene is TRBD1 (5 bases). CDR1 and CDR2 from the germline V gene are SEHNR and FQNEAQ (reference sequence). The V gene lost 1 base and the J gene lost 3 bases, with 12 bases spanning the gap. This CDR3 is built from 15 residues. The CDR3 region has the DNA TGTGCCAGCAGCTTAGGGGTTCGGGGGGACACTGAAGCTTTCTTT. Protein product: CASSLGVRGDTEAFF.

To note about this clone: In the same sample, other DNA sequences code for this CDR3. This sequence joins TRBV28 and TRBJ2-2; D unresolved. Germline assignment: CDR1 MDHEN and CDR2 SYDVKM. The CDR3 spans 12 residues. The V end lost 5 bases, the J end lost 5 bases, and 6 bases lay between the germline ends. This CDR3 reads CASSTPTGELFF. The CDR3 bases are TGTGCCAGCAGTACTCCAACCGGGGAGCTGTTTTTT.